One sample yielded the 21 T cell receptor beta chains listed below, sequenced in a study of T cells after yellow fever vaccination. TCRdb called the 5' RACE reads again in MiXCR, with one record for every CDR3 protein. The sample gives some 320,000 distinct CDR3 sequences, approximately 10% of which show up once; around 3.4% is in the top ten. The sequencing used CD4+ T cells sorted from PBMCs, collected 5 days after the yellow fever booster vaccination. The receptor source for this set is a man younger than 35 who received the YFV17D yellow fever vaccine.

This clonotype was observed at least ten times. The rearrangement uses TRBV4-3 and TRBJ2-1; 9 bases agree with TRBD2. Germline CDR1 LGHNA, CDR2 YSLEER. Trimming removed 0 bases from V and 3 bases from J; junction bases left unmatched: 12. The CDR3 extends over 19 amino acids. The CDR3 reads CASSQEPRRRGGGYNEQFF. The CDR3 region has the DNA TGCGCCAGCAGCCAAGAGCCCCGCCGGCGGGGGGGCGGCTACAATGAGCAGTTCTTC.

This clonotype was recorded a few times. This chain joins TRBV9 and TRBJ2-3; 7 bases line up with TRBD2. The germline V gene encodes CDR1 SGDLS and CDR2 YYNGEE. This CDR3 is 15 amino acids long. The V and J ends lost 0 bases and 6 bases, in that order; junction bases with no gene match: 7. Here the CDR3 DNA reads TGTGCCAGCAGCGTAGTAGGGCGGGGGTTGGATACGCAGTATTTT. It codes for CASSVVGRGLDTQYF. The whole variable domain, remainder taken from reference TRBV9 and TRBJ2-3, is DSGVTQTPKHLITATGQRVTLRCSPRSGDLSVYWYQQSLDQGLQFLIQYYNGEERAKGNILERFSAQQFPDLHSELNLSSLELGDSALYFCASSVVGRGLDTQYFGPGTRLTVL.

The chain has TRBV6-1 and TRBJ2-7; D assignment may be TRBD1 or TRBD2 (6 bases each). CDR3 length equals 14 residues. Germline CDR1 and CDR2: MNHNS and SASEGT. V was clipped by 10 bases and J by 4 bases, with 20 bases between them. CDR3 sequence: CATQIQGGTYEQYV. Written as DNA, the CDR3 is TGTGCCACCCAAATACAGGGTGGGACTTACGAGCAGTACGTC.

This clonotype was seen more than once but under ten times. The V and J genes are TRBV10-3 and TRBJ1-4; 8 positions agree with TRBD1. CDR1 and CDR2 (germline): ENHRY, SYGVKD. There are 13 residues in the CDR3. V shed 10 bases and J 7 bases; nucleotides not matched to a gene: 8. CDR3 amino acids: CATKTGDREKLFF. Written as DNA, the CDR3 is TGTGCCACCAAGACAGGGGACCGTGAAAAACTGTTTTTT.

This clonotype has a handful of counts. The chain links TRBV4-2 to TRBJ1-3, with 7 bases aligning to TRBD1. This CDR3 spans 15 amino acids. J lost 2 bases, V lost 3 bases, and 4 bases had no gene match. Germline loops: CDR1 LGHNA, CDR2 YNFKEQ. The CDR3 region has the DNA TGTGCCAGCAGCCAGCAGACAGGGACTGGAAACACCATATATTTT. Its translation is CASSQQTGTGNTIYF.

This clonotype was found many times. This chain joins TRBV7-9 and TRBJ1-1; no clear D. This CDR3 is built from 12 residues. The V gene lost 5 bases and the J gene lost 4 bases, with 8 bases spanning the gap. Germline lookup yields CDR1 SEHNR and CDR2 FQNEAQ (reference sequence). The CDR3 is CASSRGSTEAFF. The CDR3 nucleotides read TGTGCCAGCAGCCGCGGGAGCACTGAAGCTTTCTTT.

This clonotype was counted between two and nine times. The V gene is TRBV29-1, the J gene TRBJ1-2; D is undetermined. This CDR3 contains 13 residues. Germline V lookup: CDR1 SQVTM, CDR2 ANQGSEA. Trimming stripped 4 bases from V and 7 bases from J, with 16 bases between. CDR3 sequence reads: CSVVPRPASGYTF. DNA for the CDR3: TGCAGCGTTGTTCCCCGGCCAGCCTCTGGCTACACCTTC. Full variable domain (rest looked up from reference TRBV29-1 and TRBJ1-2): SAVISQKPSRDICQRGTSLTIQCQVDSQVTMMFWYRQQPGQSLTLIATANQGSEATYESGFVIDKFPISRPNLTFSTLTVSNMSPEDSSIYLCSVVPRPASGYTFGSGTRLTVV.

This clonotype was counted a few times. V usage is TRBV7-9 and J usage is TRBJ2-5, with D possibly TRBD1 on 8 matching bases. The germline V gene has CDR1 SEHNR and CDR2 FQNEAQ (reference sequence). The ends were cut back, 3 bases at V and 5 bases at J, with 13 bases in the middle. The CDR3 spans 14 residues. The CDR3: CASSFGQGGETQYF. CDR3 nucleotide sequence: TGTGCCAGCAGCTTCGGACAGGGAGGGGAGACCCAGTACTTC.

The rearrangement links TRBV28 to TRBJ2-2; 8 bases line up with TRBD1. The CDR3 extends over 14 amino acids. From germline, CDR1 is MDHEN and CDR2 SYDVKM. Trimming removed 5 bases from V and 5 bases from J; junction bases left unmatched: 4. The CDR3 nucleotides read TGTGCCAGCAGTACTAGACAGGGGACCGGGGAGCTGTTTTTT. As protein: CASSTRQGTGELFF.

This clonotype was seen ten or more times. One end of the junction varies from germline; a read error may be responsible. The chain recombines TRBV5-1 with TRBJ2-5; 7 bases match TRBD1. The CDR3 is 14 amino acids. CDR1 SGHRS and CDR2 YFSETQ come from the germline V gene. CDR3 sequence reads: CASSSGTAQETQYF. CDR3 nucleotide sequence: TGTGCCAGCAGTTCCGGGACAGCACAAGAGACCCAGTACTTC.

The chain recombines TRBV6-2 or TRBV6-3 with TRBJ2-5; 7 bases are a match to TRBD1. The CDR3 totals 13 residues. V shed 2 bases and J 9 bases; nucleotides not matched to a gene: 6. Germline V gene sequence: CDR1 MNHEY, CDR2 SVGEGT. CDR3 amino acids: CASSYRDRRPQYF. The CDR3 nucleotides are TGTGCCAGCAGTTACCGGGACAGACGGCCCCAGTACTTC.

This clonotype was seen ten or more times. This sequence joins TRBV20-1 and TRBJ1-2; no reliable D call. With 2 bases removed from V and 4 bases from J, the gap between germline ends came to 11 bases. Germline V gene sequence: CDR1 DFQATT, CDR2 SNEGSKA (reference sequence). The CDR3 has 13 residues. The CDR3 DNA reads TGCAGTGCTAGATTCCGACACCCCTATGGCTACACCTTC. Translation gives CSARFRHPYGYTF.

This chain connects TRBV19 to TRBJ1-2; D is uncertain. V was cut by 3 bases and J by 5 bases, with 19 bases left in between. The CDR3 sequence is 16 residues long. Germline lookup yields CDR1 LNHDA and CDR2 SQIVND (reference sequence). This CDR3 reads CASSIRTGRLTYGYTF. CDR3 coding DNA: TGTGCCAGTAGTATTCGGACCGGGAGGCTAACATATGGCTACACCTTC.

The sample holds many counts of this clonotype. The rearrangement joins TRBV11-2 to TRBJ1-1, with 7 positions matching TRBD1. Germline assignment: CDR1 SGHAT and CDR2 FQNNGV. Unmatched junction bases numbered 16, after V lost 5 bases and J lost 10 bases. The length of the CDR3 is 15 residues. CDR3 DNA: TGTGCCAGCAGCCTTGGGCCTACAGGGGTTAGAAGAGCTTTCTTT. This gives the protein CASSLGPTGVRRAFF.

The chain uses TRBV5-6 and TRBJ2-2, with D hard to call. Per the germline V gene, CDR1 is SGHDT and CDR2 is YYEEEE. The V end was cut by 10 bases, the J end by 7 bases, with 17 bases between. CDR3 length: 13 residues. CDR3 amino acids: CASQSAVIGELFF. CDR3 DNA: TGTGCCTCCCAGAGCGCAGTGATCGGGGAGCTGTTTTTT.

This clonotype was recorded a few times. The chain uses TRBV24-1 and TRBJ2-1; TRBD1 agrees at 8 bases. CDR1 is KGHDR and CDR2 is SFDVKD in the germline V gene. CDR3 length equals 17 residues. V shed 3 bases, J shed 5 bases, and the junction held 11 bases outside the gene matches. This CDR3 reads CATSDPPRTGQNNEQFF. In DNA, the CDR3 is TGTGCCACCAGTGATCCCCCTCGGACAGGGCAAAACAATGAGCAGTTCTTC.

This clonotype was seen more than once but under ten times. The V call is TRBV12-3 or TRBV12-4, the J call TRBJ1-4, with D unresolved. Trimming cost V 10 bases and J 5 bases, with 14 bases left between them. The CDR3 has 13 amino acids. In DNA form, the CDR3 reads TGTGCCACCTCCAGGCAGGAGAATGAAAAACTGTTTTTT. Encoded protein: CATSRQENEKLFF.

In its sample, this clonotype was seen a few times. V usage is TRBV9 and J usage is TRBJ1-2, with a tentative D call TRBD1 (5 bases). Germline assignment: CDR1 SGDLS and CDR2 YYNGEE. V lost 2 bases and J 4 bases, leaving 15 bases between the germline ends. CDR3 length: 15 residues. For the CDR3, the DNA is TGTGCCAGCAGCGTCGCCCCGGCGGGACGCTATGGCTACACCTTC. Residues: CASSVAPAGRYGYTF. The entire variable domain, with the rest obtained from reference TRBV9 and TRBJ1-2, is as follows: DSGVTQTPKHLITATGQRVTLRCSPRSGDLSVYWYQQSLDQGLQFLIQYYNGEERAKGNILERFSAQQFPDLHSELNLSSLELGDSALYFCASSVAPAGRYGYTFGSGTRLTVV.

The sample holds a few counts of this clonotype. V is TRBV20-1 and J is TRBJ2-6; D gene uncertain. The germline CDR1 and CDR2 sequences are DFQATT and SNEGSKA (reference sequence). Trimming left V 6 bases short and J 0 bases short, with 6 bases between. The CDR3 spans 13 residues. The CDR3 loop is CSAAPSGANVLTF. CDR3 DNA sequence: TGCAGTGCCGCCCCCTCTGGGGCCAACGTCCTGACTTTC.

In this sample, this clonotype turned up many times. The CDR3 bases are TGCAGCGCTACCCCGAACGCACTCAACTACGAGCAGTACGTC. It encodes CSATPNALNYEQYV. The chain has TRBV20-1 and TRBJ2-7; D unresolved. This CDR3 region has 14 residues. The germline V gene encodes CDR1 DFQATT and CDR2 SNEGSKA (reference sequence).

There are a few counts of this clonotype. This chain connects TRBV14 to TRBJ2-1; 10 nucleotides agree with TRBD2. CDR3 length equals 16 residues. V trimming: 3 bases; J trimming: 4 bases; junction bases outside the gene matches: 6. Germline lookup yields CDR1 SGHDN and CDR2 FVKESK. This chain's CDR3 is CASSQVSGGQYNEQFF. The CDR3 bases are TGTGCCAGCAGCCAGGTTAGCGGGGGGCAATACAATGAGCAGTTCTTC.